Following are 14 T cell receptor beta chains from one sample sequenced in a study of technical replicates of blood from a handful of donors (TCRdb year 2017). Libraries were built with the immunoSEQ multiplex PCR assay. Entries here come from immuneACCESS through TCRdb and include only in-frame sequences with V and J called. Some clones fail to appear in such tables; in the studies checked, an unresolved V gene covers under half of the shortfall, and the cause of the remainder is unknown. For this sample there are almost 65,000 clones; 70% to 90% appear just once. 4% to 6% of the sample rests with the top ten. The sample was PBMCs. The receptors were sampled from a human donor in good health. Some clones in this sample may be carry-over from other donors' samples.

The chain combines TRBV7-3 with TRBJ2-2; D perhaps matches TRBD1 (6 bases). Trimming stripped 6 bases from V and 1 base from J, with 15 bases between. This CDR3 has 16 amino acids. Germline values: CDR1 SGHTA, CDR2 FQGTGA. The CDR3 bases are TGTGCCAGCAGAGATCCGGGACAAGGGAACACCGGGGAGCTGTTTTTT. It translates to CASRDPGQGNTGELFF.

The J gene is TRBJ2-1, the V gene TRBV6-5; D uncertain. Germline lookup yields CDR1 MNHEY and CDR2 SVGAGI. This CDR3 is built from 12 residues. V lost 6 bases and J 7 bases, leaving 10 bases between the germline ends. The CDR3 region has the DNA TGTGCCAGCAGCCGAGGAGATAATGAGCAGTTCTTC. Amino acid sequence: CASSRGDNEQFF.

J is TRBJ1-2 and V is TRBV7-9; TRBD1 is a possible D gene (5 bases). V shed 4 bases and J shed 0 bases, with 9 bases lying between them. Germline-derived CDR1 and CDR2 are SEHNR and FQNEAQ (reference sequence). The CDR3 length is 14 residues. This CDR3 reads CASSSDRTNYGYTF. CDR3 sequence (DNA): TGTGCCAGCAGCTCCGACAGAACTAACTATGGCTACACCTTC.

CDR3 DNA: TGTGCCAGTAGTATAAGATCTAGCGGGAGTACGCAGTATTTT. It encodes CASSIRSSGSTQYF. The chain combines TRBV19 with TRBJ2-3, with 10 bases identical to TRBD2. The germline gives CDR1 LNHDA, CDR2 SQIVND (reference sequence). The CDR3 consists of 14 residues. The V gene end was trimmed by 2 bases and the J gene end by 8 bases; junction bases not matched to a gene: 4.

The J gene is TRBJ2-1, the V gene TRBV7-9; TRBD2 agrees at 7 bases. This CDR3 contains 17 residues. The germline gives CDR1 SEHNR, CDR2 FQNEAQ (reference sequence). With 5 bases clipped from V and 9 bases from J, the junction kept 19 bases outside the gene matches. CDR3 nucleotide sequence: TGTGCCAGCAGCCCCCGCGGTTGGTGGGAGGGCGTCGGTGAGCAGTTCTTC. As protein: CASSPRGWWEGVGEQFF. Full variable domain (rest looked up from reference TRBV7-9 and TRBJ2-1): DTGVSQNPRHKITKRGQNVTFRCDPISEHNRLYWYRQTLGQGPEFLTYFQNEAQLEKSRLLSDRFSAERPKGSFSTLEIQRTEQGDSAMYLCASSPRGWWEGVGEQFFGPGTRLTVL.

This clone showed up just a few times. The CDR3: CASSQDGRTANTGELFF. The DNA of the CDR3 is TGCGCCAGCAGCCAAGATGGTAGGACAGCGAACACCGGGGAGCTGTTTTTT. J is TRBJ2-2 and V is TRBV4-3; tentatively, D is TRBD1 (6 bases). Trimming pared 0 bases from V and 0 bases from J, leaving 11 bases between. The CDR3 loop spans 17 amino acids. Looked up from germline, CDR1 is LGHNA and CDR2 is YSLEER.

V usage is TRBV7-2 and J usage is TRBJ2-1, with 12 bases fitting TRBD1. Germline CDR1 reads SGHTA; CDR2 reads FQGNSA. J lost 3 bases, V lost 3 bases, and 9 bases had no gene match. CDR3 size: 18 residues. In DNA, the CDR3 is TGTGCCAGCAGCTTCCCCGGGACAGGGGGCCGAGACTACAATGAGCAGTTCTTC. Translation: CASSFPGTGGRDYNEQFF.

This clone was observed once. The V gene is TRBV19, the J gene TRBJ1-5; D gene unclear. V gave up 7 bases and J gave up 1 base, with 11 bases separating them. Germline assignment: CDR1 LNHDA and CDR2 SQIVND (reference sequence). The CDR3 length is 14 residues. The DNA of the CDR3 is TGTGCCAGTACCCTCTCTATCAGCAATCAGCCCCAGCATTTT. It specifies CASTLSISNQPQHF. The full variable domain, completed using reference TRBV19 and TRBJ1-5, is DGGITQSPKYLFRKEGQNVTLSCEQNLNHDAMYWYRQDPGQGLRLIYYSQIVNDFQKGDIAEGYSVSREKKESFPLTVTSAQKNPTAFYLCASTLSISNQPQHFGDGTRLSIL.

The gene calls are TRBV7-2 and TRBJ2-7, with 9 positions matching TRBD1. The CDR3 has 15 amino acids. V was clipped by 5 bases and J by 2 bases; unmatched bases: 7. CDR1 and CDR2 from the germline V gene are SGHTA and FQGNSA. The CDR3 DNA is TGTGCCAGCAGCCCCTACAGGGGGCCCCCCTACGAGCAGTACTTC. Amino acid sequence: CASSPYRGPPYEQYF.

This chain links TRBV7-7 with TRBJ2-7, with a possible D match to TRBD2 (5 bases). CDR1 is SSHAT, CDR2 FNYEAQ, per germline (reference sequence). The CDR3 is made up of 13 amino acids. V shed 5 bases and J shed 6 bases, with 14 bases lying between them. The CDR3 spells CASSEQIAGEQYF. The CDR3 coding sequence is TGTGCCAGCAGCGAACAGATCGCGGGCGAGCAGTACTTC. Filled out from reference TRBV7-7 and TRBJ2-7, the complete variable domain reads GAGVSQSPRYKVTKRGQDVTLRCDPISSHATLYWYQQALGQGPEFLTYFNYEAQPDKSGLPSDRFSAERPEGSISTLTIQRTEQRDSAMYRCASSEQIAGEQYFGPGTRLTVT.

V and J are TRBV4-1 and TRBJ2-1; 7 nucleotides align to TRBD2. Germline V CDR1 and CDR2: MGHRA, YSYEKL. The CDR3 is 19 amino acids. V dropped 0 bases and J dropped 0; count of bases not matched to a gene: 11. The CDR3 DNA follows: TGCGCCAGCAGCCAAGATGGGGGGGGGAGGGTAGGCTCCTACAATGAGCAGTTCTTC. Protein product: CASSQDGGGRVGSYNEQFF.

The chain links TRBV4-3 to TRBJ2-3, with 7 bases fitting TRBD2. The CDR3 sequence is 16 residues long. Germline CDR1 is LGHNA and CDR2 is YSLEER. V was pared by 2 bases and J by 4 bases, with 9 bases of the junction left unmatched. CDR3 sequence: CASSQSWGEGSDTQYF. The DNA of the CDR3 is TGCGCCAGCAGCCAATCTTGGGGGGAGGGGTCAGATACGCAGTATTTT.

This clone was counted a single time. The gene calls are TRBV29-1 and TRBJ1-5, with 7 bases identical to TRBD1. CDR1 and CDR2 from the germline V gene are SQVTM and ANQGSEA. This CDR3 region has 13 residues. Trimming cost V 5 bases and J 4 bases; bases outside gene matches: 5. DNA of the CDR3: TGCAGCGTTCGACAGGGCGGGAATCAGCCCCAGCATTTT. Protein product: CSVRQGGNQPQHF.

This chain connects TRBV9 to TRBJ2-2; 8 nucleotides match TRBD1. Germline CDR1 and CDR2: SGDLS and YYNGEE. The junction had 11 bases not matched to a gene; V was cut back by 2 bases and J by 5 bases. The CDR3 runs to 17 residues. CDR3 region: CASSVNPGTGTTGELFF. The CDR3 DNA follows: TGTGCCAGCAGCGTCAACCCCGGGACAGGAACAACCGGGGAGCTGTTTTTT.